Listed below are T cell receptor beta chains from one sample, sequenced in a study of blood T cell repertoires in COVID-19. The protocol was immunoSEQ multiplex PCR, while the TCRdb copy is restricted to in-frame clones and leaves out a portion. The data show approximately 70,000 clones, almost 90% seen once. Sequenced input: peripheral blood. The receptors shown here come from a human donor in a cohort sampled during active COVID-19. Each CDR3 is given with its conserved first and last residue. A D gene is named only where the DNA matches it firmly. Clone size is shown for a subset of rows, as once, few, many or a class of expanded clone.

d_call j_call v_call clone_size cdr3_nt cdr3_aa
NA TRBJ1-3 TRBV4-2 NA TGTGCCAGCAGCCAAACGACACTTTCCTCTCCCTTAGGAAACACCATATATTTT CASSQTTLSSPLGNTIYF
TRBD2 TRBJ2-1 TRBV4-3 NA TGCGCCAGCAGTCTCTCTAGGACTAGCGGGGTAAGCTCCTACAATGAGCAGTTCTTC CASSLSRTSGVSSYNEQFF
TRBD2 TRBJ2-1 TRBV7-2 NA TGTGCCAGCAGCCCCGTTAGCGGGAGGGATTGGAATGAGCAGTTCTTC CASSPVSGRDWNEQFF
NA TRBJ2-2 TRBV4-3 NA TGCGCCAGCCCCAAGAGGACATCTACGAACACCGGGGAGCTGTTTTTT CASPKRTSTNTGELFF
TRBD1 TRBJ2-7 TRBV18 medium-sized TGTGCCAGCTCACCCCCCGGGACAGCCTCTACAAGAGAGCAGTACTTC CASSPPGTASTREQYF
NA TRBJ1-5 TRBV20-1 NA TGCAGTGCTAGTGGCTCAGTAAATAGCAATCAGCCCCAGCATTTT CSASGSVNSNQPQHF
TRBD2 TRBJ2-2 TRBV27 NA TGTGCCAGCAGTTCGATAGCGGGGTGGACCGGGGAGCTGTTTTTT CASSSIAGWTGELFF
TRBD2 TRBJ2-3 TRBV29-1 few TGCAGCCTCACCCCGCTAGCGGGGGATACGCAGTATTTT CSLTPLAGDTQYF
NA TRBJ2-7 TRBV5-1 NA TGCGCCAGCAGCTTACAGGAGAACCCCTACGAGCAGTACTTC CASSLQENPYEQYF
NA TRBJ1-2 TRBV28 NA TGTGCCAGCAGTTCGGGATTTTATGGCTACACCTTC CASSSGFYGYTF
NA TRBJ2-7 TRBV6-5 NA TGTGCCAGCAGCCAGGACATTCGGTTGGAGCAGTACTTC CASSQDIRLEQYF
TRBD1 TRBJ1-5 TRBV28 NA TGTGCCAGCAGTTCAAGGGACAGCCAACCCCAGCATTTT CASSSRDSQPQHF
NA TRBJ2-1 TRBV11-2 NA TGTGCCAGTGGAGGGGGCGACAACTCCTACAATGAGCAGTTCTTC CASGGGDNSYNEQFF
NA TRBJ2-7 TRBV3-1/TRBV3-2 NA TGTGCCAGCAGCCCAATAAACAGGGACTACGAGCAGTACTTC CASSPINRDYEQYF
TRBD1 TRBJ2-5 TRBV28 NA TGTGCCAGCAGCCCAGGGACAGGGACGGTAGGAGAGACCCAGTACTTC CASSPGTGTVGETQYF
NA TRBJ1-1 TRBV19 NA TGTGCCAGTAGTATAACGGGTAACCCGAACACTGAAGCTTTCTTT CASSITGNPNTEAFF
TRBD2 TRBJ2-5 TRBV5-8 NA TGTGCCAGCAGCTTGGTAATTCCAAAGACTAGCGGGGGAGAGGCCCAGTACTTC CASSLVIPKTSGGEAQYF
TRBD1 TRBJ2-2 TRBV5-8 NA TGTGCCAGCAGCGCCGGGACAGGGAATGTCGGGGAGCTGTTTTTT CASSAGTGNVGELFF
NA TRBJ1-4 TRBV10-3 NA TGTGCCATCAGGGAACAGGGTTGGGGCGAAAAACTGTTTTTT CAIREQGWGEKLFF
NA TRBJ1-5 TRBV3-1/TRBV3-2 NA TGTGCCAGCAGCCAAATGGGGCATCAGCCCCAGCATTTT CASSQMGHQPQHF
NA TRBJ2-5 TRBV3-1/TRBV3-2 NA TGTGCCAGCAGCGGGGGACTTGTCCAAGAGACCCAGTACTTC CASSGGLVQETQYF
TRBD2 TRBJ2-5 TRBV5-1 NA TGCGCCAGCAGCGCCGGGACTAGCGGGGAAGAGACCCAGTACTTC CASSAGTSGEETQYF
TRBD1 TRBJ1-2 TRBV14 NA TGTGCCAGCAGCCAAGACGACAGGGAAGATGGCTACACCTTC CASSQDDREDGYTF
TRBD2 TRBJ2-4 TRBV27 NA TGTGCCAGCAGTTTACAGCGGGGAAACATTCAGTACTTC CASSLQRGNIQYF
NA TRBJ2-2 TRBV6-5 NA TGTGCCAGCAGTTACGGCCGCGGAATGAACACCGGGGAGCTGTTTTTT CASSYGRGMNTGELFF
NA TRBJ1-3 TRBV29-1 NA TGCAGCGTTGATGGCGGTGCTCGGAACACCATATATTTT CSVDGGARNTIYF
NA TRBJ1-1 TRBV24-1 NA TGTGCCACCAGTGCCACAGGGTCCTATACTGAAGCTTTCTTT CATSATGSYTEAFF